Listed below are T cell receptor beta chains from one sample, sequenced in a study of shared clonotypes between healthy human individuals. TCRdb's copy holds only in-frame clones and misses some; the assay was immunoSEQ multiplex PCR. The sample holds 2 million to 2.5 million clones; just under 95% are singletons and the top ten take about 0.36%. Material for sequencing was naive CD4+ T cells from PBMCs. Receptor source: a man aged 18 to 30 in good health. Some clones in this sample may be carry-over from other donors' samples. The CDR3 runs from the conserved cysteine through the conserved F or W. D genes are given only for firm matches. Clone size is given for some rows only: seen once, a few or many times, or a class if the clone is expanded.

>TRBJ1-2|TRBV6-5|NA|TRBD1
TGTGCCAGCAGTTCCAACAGGGGGTCAATGGGTGGCTACACCTTC
CASSSNRGSMGGYTF
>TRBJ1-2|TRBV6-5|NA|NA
TGTGCCAGCAGTTACTCGGCGGCCTATGGCTACACCTTC
CASSYSAAYGYTF
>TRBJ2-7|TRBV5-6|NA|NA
TGTGCCAGCAGCAAACAGATTAACGGCGAGCAGTACTTC
CASSKQINGEQYF
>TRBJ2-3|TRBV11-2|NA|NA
TGTGCCAGCAGCTTAAATCAGGGGCGCACAGATACGCAGTATTTT
CASSLNQGRTDTQYF
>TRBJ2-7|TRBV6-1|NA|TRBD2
TGTGCCAGCAGTGAACGAAAACGGCTAGCGGGGTACGAGCAGTACTTC
CASSERKRLAGYEQYF
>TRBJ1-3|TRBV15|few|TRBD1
TGTGCCACCAGCAGGGCCGGACAGGGGGTCCTTCTAAGCTCTGGAAACACCATATATTTT
CATSRAGQGVLLSSGNTIYF
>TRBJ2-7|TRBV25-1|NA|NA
TGTGCCAGTAGTGGCGAGGGGGGAGACGAGCAGTACTTC
CASSGEGGDEQYF
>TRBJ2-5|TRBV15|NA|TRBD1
TGTGCCACCAGCAGGGGGACAGGGGTTTGGGAGACCCAGTACTTC
CATSRGTGVWETQYF
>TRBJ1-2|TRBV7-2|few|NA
TGTGCCAGCAGCTGGGGGGTATCTAACTATGGCTACACCTTC
CASSWGVSNYGYTF
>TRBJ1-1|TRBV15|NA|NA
TGTGCCACCAGCAGAGCGGCTGAAGAAGCTTTCTTT
CATSRAAEEAFF
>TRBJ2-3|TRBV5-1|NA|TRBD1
TGCGCCAGCAGCCCCGGCGGCAGGGGGCGCGCAGATACGCAGTATTTT
CASSPGGRGRADTQYF
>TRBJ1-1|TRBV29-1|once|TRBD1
TGCAGCGGCGCCTTGACAGGGGGCCGGACTGAAGCTTTCTTT
CSGALTGGRTEAFF
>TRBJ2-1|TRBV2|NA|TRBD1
TGTGCCACCCTCGGGACAGGGGATGAGCAGTTCTTC
CATLGTGDEQFF
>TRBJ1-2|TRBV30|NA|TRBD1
TGTGCCTGGAGGACCCCCGGGACAGGGAACTATGGCTACACCTTC
CAWRTPGTGNYGYTF
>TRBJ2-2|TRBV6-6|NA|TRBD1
TGTGCCAGCAGGCCATACAGGGGGGCCGGGGAGCTGTTTTTT
CASRPYRGAGELFF
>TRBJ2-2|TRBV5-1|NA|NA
TGCGCCAGCAGCTTGGGGGTCCACACCGGGGAGCTGTTTTTT
CASSLGVHTGELFF
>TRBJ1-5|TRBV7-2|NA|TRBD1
TGTGCCAGCAGCATAAGGACGGGAGGGGGCCAGCCCCAGCATTTT
CASSIRTGGGQPQHF
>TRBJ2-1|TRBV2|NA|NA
TGTGCCAGCACTGCGTCGGTCTACAATGAGCAGTTCTTC
CASTASVYNEQFF
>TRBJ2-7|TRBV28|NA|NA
TGTGCCAGCAGATCTTATATTACGACGGGCGAGCAGTACTTC
CASRSYITTGEQYF
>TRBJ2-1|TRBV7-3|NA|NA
TGTGCCAGCAGCTTAACCCGGGACCCAGAATACAATGAGCAGTTCTTC
CASSLTRDPEYNEQFF
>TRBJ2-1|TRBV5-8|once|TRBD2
TGTGCCAGCAGCTCCGTCGCGGGAGGGGAGGCCAATGAGCAGTTCTTC
CASSSVAGGEANEQFF
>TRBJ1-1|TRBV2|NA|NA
TGTGCCAGCATAAGGGATACCAAGGCTGAAGCTTTCTTT
CASIRDTKAEAFF
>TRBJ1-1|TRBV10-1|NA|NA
TGCGCCAGCAGTCCCACCCCAGGGTGGGGAGCTTTCTTT
CASSPTPGWGAFF
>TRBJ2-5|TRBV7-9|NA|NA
TGTGCCAGCAGCTTAAACTCTAACTCTAGGGAGACCCAGTACTTC
CASSLNSNSRETQYF
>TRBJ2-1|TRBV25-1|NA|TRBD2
TGTGCCAGCGGACTAGCGGGAGGGCCAGGCAATGAGCAGTTCTTC
CASGLAGGPGNEQFF
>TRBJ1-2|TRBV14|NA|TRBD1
TGTGCCAGCAGCCAATCCGGACAGGAAAACTATGGCTACACCTTC
CASSQSGQENYGYTF